A selection of T cell receptor beta chains follows, all from one sample in a study of T-cell reconstitution after alpha-beta-depleted transplantation in children. Each CDR3 protein gets one entry after TCRdb re-called the PCR reads with MiXCR. The sample records 15,000 to 20,000 distinct CDR3 sequences, around 11% being singletons. The sample was PBMCs, mostly from graft donor cells, taken 180 days after TCRalphabeta/CD19-depleted stem cell transplant. Receptors originate from a boy younger than two who had a stem cell transplant for Wiskott-Aldrich syndrome, so the T cells may come from the graft donor. Both conserved end residues are part of each CDR3. A D gene is named only where the DNA matches it firmly. The size entry is marked missing in some rows and otherwise reads once, few, many or a size class.

D	length	V	size	J	DNA	CDR3
-	15	TRBV7-2	many	TRBJ2-1	TGTGCCAGCAGCTTAGGGCGGGGATCCTACAATGAGCAGTTCTTC	CASSLGRGSYNEQFF
-	14	TRBV19	-	TRBJ2-7	TGTGCCAGTTCGACCGCGACTACCGACTACGAGCAGTACTTC	CASSTATTDYEQYF
-	14	TRBV7-2	-	TRBJ2-3	TGTGCCAGCAGTCAGAGGCGGAGCACAGATACGCAGTATTTT	CASSQRRSTDTQYF
TRBD1	14	TRBV6-2/TRBV6-3	-	TRBJ2-7	TGTGCCAGCAGTTATGGGACAGGGTACCACGAGCAGTACTTC	CASSYGTGYHEQYF
-	15	TRBV7-9	-	TRBJ2-7	TGTGCCAGCAGCGCGGGCCGGGACCGTAAATACGAGCAGTACTTC	CASSAGRDRKYEQYF
TRBD2	16	TRBV20-1	few	TRBJ2-3	TGCAGTGCCAGGACGGCTAGCGGGAGACTTACAGATACGCAGTATTTT	CSARTASGRLTDTQYF
-	14	TRBV12-3/TRBV12-4	many	TRBJ2-1	TGTGCCAGCAGTTTTCCAAGCTCCTACAATGAGCAGTTCTTC	CASSFPSSYNEQFF
TRBD1	14	TRBV6-5	many	TRBJ2-5	TGTGCCAGCAGTTTGCTTGGGACAGGGGGTTCCCAGTACTTC	CASSLLGTGGSQYF
-	15	TRBV27	few	TRBJ2-7	TGTGCCAGCAGTCCGCCGGGACTCCTCCCCAACGAGCAGTACTTC	CASSPPGLLPNEQYF
-	14	TRBV5-1	many	TRBJ1-1	TGCGCCAGCAGCTTGCACAGGGTGAACACTGAAGCTTTCTTT	CASSLHRVNTEAFF
-	13	TRBV5-1	-	TRBJ1-1	TGCGCCAGCAGCTTGGGGGGGGACACTGAAGCTTTATTT	CASSLGGDTEALF
TRBD1	15	TRBV30	many	TRBJ1-4	TGTGCCTGGAGTGTCAGGGGGCCTTTTAATGAAAAACTGTTTTTT	CAWSVRGPFNEKLFF
-	13	TRBV30	many	TRBJ2-1	TGTGCCTGGAGTGTGTGGCTCGCCGATGAGCAGTTCTTC	CAWSVWLADEQFF
-	17	TRBV5-1	many	TRBJ1-1	TGCGCCAGCAGCTTGGCTGGGCGGTGGACCATGAACACTGAAGCTTTCTTT	CASSLAGRWTMNTEAFF
-	16	TRBV12-3/TRBV12-4	many	TRBJ2-1	TGTGCCAGCAGTCTTTCCGGGACCAGCTCCTACAATGAGCAGTTCTTC	CASSLSGTSSYNEQFF
-	12	TRBV9	many	TRBJ1-1	TGTGCCAGCAGCGTGGGGGCGCTAGGGGCTTTCTTT	CASSVGALGAFF
-	11	TRBV7-9	many	TRBJ2-1	TGTGCCAGCAGCTTATACGGGGAGCAGTTCTTC	CASSLYGEQFF
-	15	TRBV20-1	-	TRBJ2-5	TGCAGTGCTAGGGAAACTAGGGGGGCCCAAGAGACCCAGTACTTC	CSARETRGAQETQYF
-	17	TRBV21-1	few	TRBJ2-1	TGTGCCAGCACTCCCGGGACAGGGTTGCTCCCCTACAATGAGCAGTTCTTC	CASTPGTGLLPYNEQFF
TRBD1	15	TRBV20-1	few	TRBJ1-2	TGCAGTGCTAGAGACCCGGGACAGCGCTTCTATGGCTACACCTTC	CSARDPGQRFYGYTF
-	16	TRBV3-1	-	TRBJ1-1	TGTGCCAGCAGCCAAGATTGGGGTCAGGGCAACACTGAAGCTTTCTTT	CASSQDWGQGNTEAFF
TRBD2	19	TRBV5-1	many	TRBJ2-7	TGCGCCAGCAGCTTGAAGGGGACTAGCGGGAGCCCGGCTTTCTACGAGCAGTACTTC	CASSLKGTSGSPAFYEQYF
-	11	TRBV18	-	TRBJ2-5	TGTGCCAGCTCACCACTGGAGACCCAGTACTTC	CASSPLETQYF
TRBD1	16	TRBV7-9	few	TRBJ2-2	TGTGCCAGCAGCTTTGCCGGGACAGGGGCCGCCGGGGAGCTGTTTTTT	CASSFAGTGAAGELFF
-	13	TRBV9	few	TRBJ1-2	TGTGCCAGCAGCGGATGGGAGTACTATGGCTACACCTTC	CASSGWEYYGYTF
TRBD1	13	TRBV5-1	-	TRBJ1-2	TGCGCCAGCAGCTTGCCAGGGGGCTATGGCTACACCTTC	CASSLPGGYGYTF
-	13	TRBV28	-	TRBJ2-7	TGTGCCAGGGGCCCCCCGAGCTCCTACGAGCAGTACTTC	CARGPPSSYEQYF
TRBD2	14	TRBV3-1	many	TRBJ2-7	TGTGCCAGCAGCCTTCGGGGGGTACTCTACGAGCAGTACTTC	CASSLRGVLYEQYF
-	15	TRBV30	-	TRBJ1-5	TGTGCCTGGAGCGACCATGGGTATAGCAATCAGCCCCAGCATTTT	CAWSDHGYSNQPQHF
TRBD2	14	TRBV3-1	many	TRBJ2-2	TGTGCCAGCAGCCTCCTAGGGAGGGACGGGGAGCTGTTTTTT	CASSLLGRDGELFF
TRBD2	14	TRBV5-1	many	TRBJ2-1	TGCGCCAGCGAACTAGCGGGAGGAGACAATGAGCAGTTCTTC	CASELAGGDNEQFF
-	16	TRBV20-1	-	TRBJ2-3	TGCAGTGCTAGAGAAGGCCCAGCTTTCCACATTGGTACGCAGTATTTT	CSAREGPAFHIGTQYF
-	13	TRBV7-9	few	TRBJ1-1	TGTGCCAGCAGCTTAGCTTGGGACACTGAAGCTTTCTTT	CASSLAWDTEAFF
-	15	TRBV6-5	many	TRBJ2-3	TGTGCCAGCAGTTACGACTCATTCGAAGCAGATACGCAGTATTTT	CASSYDSFEADTQYF
-	15	TRBV11-2	many	TRBJ2-5	TGTGCCAGCAGCTATCACGACGGGACCCAAGAGACCCAGTACTTC	CASSYHDGTQETQYF
-	17	TRBV4-2	-	TRBJ1-4	TGTGCCAGCAGCCTTGACATATCTCGCGTGGAGAGTGAAAAACTGTTTTTT	CASSLDISRVESEKLFF
-	15	TRBV7-9	many	TRBJ1-6	TGTGCCAGCAGCTTACTTACAGGGTTGGATTCACCCCTCCACTTT	CASSLLTGLDSPLHF
-	14	TRBV3-1	-	TRBJ2-4	TGTGCCAGCAGCTTCCGGGACGGAAAAAACATTCAGTACTTC	CASSFRDGKNIQYF
-	11	TRBV27	many	TRBJ1-1	TGTGCCAGCATTTGGGGCGCTGAAGCTTTCTTT	CASIWGAEAFF
-	14	TRBV3-1	-	TRBJ2-1	TGTGCCACCAGCCAGTCCATCTCCTACAATGAGCAGTTCTTC	CATSQSISYNEQFF
-	14	TRBV5-1	-	TRBJ1-4	TGCGCCAGCAGCTTGTCGGGGGATAATGAAAAACTGTTTTTT	CASSLSGDNEKLFF
-	15	TRBV5-1	-	TRBJ1-2	TGCGCCAGCAGCTTGTTAGGACAGCCTAACTATGGCTACACCTTC	CASSLLGQPNYGYTF
-	18	TRBV21-1	few	TRBJ2-1	TGTGCCAGCAGCAAACTCGATCGGAGTATGAGCTCCTACAATGAGCAGTTCTTC	CASSKLDRSMSSYNEQFF
TRBD1	17	TRBV5-5	many	TRBJ2-2	TGTGCCAGCAGCTACCTCCCACAGGGGGCGAACACCGGGGAGCTGTTTTTT	CASSYLPQGANTGELFF
-	12	TRBV7-3	-	TRBJ2-7	TGTGCCAGCAGCCAATTGACCTACGAGCAGTACTTC	CASSQLTYEQYF